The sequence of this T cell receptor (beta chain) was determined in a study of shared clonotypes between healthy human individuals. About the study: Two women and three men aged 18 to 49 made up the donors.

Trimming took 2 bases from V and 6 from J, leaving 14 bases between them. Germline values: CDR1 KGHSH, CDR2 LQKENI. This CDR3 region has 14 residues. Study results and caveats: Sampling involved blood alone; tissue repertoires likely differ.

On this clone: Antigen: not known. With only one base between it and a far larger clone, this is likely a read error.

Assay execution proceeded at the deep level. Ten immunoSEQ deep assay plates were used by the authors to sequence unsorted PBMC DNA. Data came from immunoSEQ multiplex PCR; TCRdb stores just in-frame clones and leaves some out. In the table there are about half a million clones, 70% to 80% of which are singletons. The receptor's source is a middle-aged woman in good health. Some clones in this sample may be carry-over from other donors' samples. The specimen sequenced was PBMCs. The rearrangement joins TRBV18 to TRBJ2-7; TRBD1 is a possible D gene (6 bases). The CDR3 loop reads CASSPSWDTCEQYF. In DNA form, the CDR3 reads TGTGCCAGCTCACCATCCTGGGACACCTGCGAGCAGTACTTC.